This entry is about one T cell receptor (beta chain). Its antigen is undetermined. Total RNA extracted from each sample amounted to at least 6 micrograms. Germline V CDR1 and CDR2: MNHEY, SMNVEV (reference sequence). This CDR3 is built from 14 residues. Trimming cost V 4 bases and J 9 bases, with 13 bases left between them. Primed by a sample-barcoded 5' primer and a J-beta primer mix, a second PCR proceeded for 7 to 11 cycles. One entry per CDR3 protein, called by TCRdb with MiXCR from the 5' RACE reads. This sample has about 1.6 million distinct CDR3 sequences, with 34% found just once. This specimen comes from a study of blood T cells in healthy people across ages. Whole-study results and caveats: Both higher diversity and more naive CD4+ cells marked long-lived donors when set against aged donors.

Sequencing input: blood. The source of this sequence is a woman in her 30s in good health. The rearrangement joins TRBV27 to TRBJ1-6, with a weak D call TRBD1 (6 bases). The CDR3 here is CASSSWTERSPLHF. CDR3 sequence (DNA): TGTGCCAGCAGTTCCTGGACAGAACGTTCACCCCTCCACTTT.